The clone carrying this TCR beta chain was detected only a few times. The sample belongs to a study of blood T cell repertoires in COVID-19. Across the whole study: From T cells, B-cell-depleted T cells, or PBMCs came the material, which was cDNA or gDNA.

The table came from immunoSEQ multiplex PCR; TCRdb's copy has only in-frame clones and leaves some out. The top ten clones hold under 15% of a sample with 70,000 or so clones, around nine tenths of them seen once. Trimming cost V 5 bases and J 3 bases; bases outside gene matches: 6. The CDR3 consists of 16 residues. Germline V gene lookup returns CDR1 LNHDA and CDR2 SQIVND (reference sequence). This TCR was sampled from an older woman with acute or convalescent COVID-19. The sample consisted of peripheral blood. The chain uses TRBV19 and TRBJ1-4, with 10 nucleotides matching TRBD1. CDR3 nucleotide sequence: TGTGCCAGTAGTCCCGGGACAGGGGAGGCTAATGAAAAACTGTTTTTT. It is translated as CASSPGTGEANEKLFF. The full variable domain, completed using reference TRBV19 and TRBJ1-4, is DGGITQSPKYLFRKEGQNVTLSCEQNLNHDAMYWYRQDPGQGLRLIYYSQIVNDFQKGDIAEGYSVSREKKESFPLTVTSAQKNPTAFYLCASSPGTGEANEKLFFGSGTQLSVL.